This T cell receptor (beta chain) derives from a study of blood T cell repertoires in COVID-19. Germline values: CDR1 SGHNT, CDR2 YENEEA. Trimming cost V 0 bases and J 8 bases, with 13 bases left between them. The length of the CDR3 is 14 residues. In the original workflow: Reference gene primer amplification yielded estimated nucleated cell counts. Data came from immunoSEQ multiplex PCR; TCRdb stores just in-frame clones and leaves some out. The DNA was the basis for D and trimming; V, J and clone size are from that table. The sample records some 200,000 clones, 80% to 90% being singletons. The chain combines TRBV11-3 with TRBJ1-1, with no clear D. This TCR came from a woman aged 70-85 years with acute or convalescent COVID-19. The sequenced material came from peripheral blood. DNA for the CDR3: TGTGCCAGCAGCTTAGAGGCTTTTTGGCCCGAAGCTTTCTTT. This codes for CASSLEAFWPEAFF. The full variable domain, with the rest looked up from reference TRBV11-3 and TRBJ1-1, is EAGVVQSPRYKIIEKKQPVAFWCNPISGHNTLYWYLQNLGQGPELLIRYENEEAVDDSQLPKDRFSAERLKGVDSTLKIQPAELGDSAVYLCASSLEAFWPEAFFGQGTRLTVV.